This T cell receptor (beta chain) was retrieved from a study of control samples from healthy donors and cancer patients. Germline loops: CDR1 SNHLY, CDR2 FYNNEI. The CDR3 covers 14 residues. V lost 6 bases, J lost 0 bases, and 8 bases lay in between. Generated by immunoSEQ multiplex PCR, the TCRdb table keeps only in-frame clones and is missing some. Of some 7,000 clones in the sample, roughly 84% were seen once. Sequencing was done on a sample of PBMCs. The clonotype originates from a man in his sixties or seventies with lung cancer. The chain couples TRBV2 to TRBJ1-4, with unresolved D. CDR3 DNA: TGTGCCAGCAGATTGTTGGCAACTAATGAAAAACTGTTTTTT. This sequence encodes CASRLLATNEKLFF.